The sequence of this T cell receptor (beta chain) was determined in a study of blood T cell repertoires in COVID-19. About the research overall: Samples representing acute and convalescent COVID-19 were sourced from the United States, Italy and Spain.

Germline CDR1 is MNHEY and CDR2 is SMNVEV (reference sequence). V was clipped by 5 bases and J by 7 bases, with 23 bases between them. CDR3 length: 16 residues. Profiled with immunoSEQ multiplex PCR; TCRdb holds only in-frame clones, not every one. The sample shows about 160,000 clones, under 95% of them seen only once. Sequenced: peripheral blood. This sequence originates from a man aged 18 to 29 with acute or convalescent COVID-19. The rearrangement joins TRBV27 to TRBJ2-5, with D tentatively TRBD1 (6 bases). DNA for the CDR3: TGTGCCAGCAGTACAACCGGGACATACCCAAGATCGACCCAGTACTTC. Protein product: CASSTTGTYPRSTQYF.